The clone carrying this T cell receptor (beta chain) was counted between two and nine times. The sample belongs to a study of metastatic and nonmetastatic thyroid tumors. The CDR3 contains 14 residues. With V trimmed by 3 bases and J by 4 bases, 3 bases remained unmatched. TCRdb re-called the PCR reads with MiXCR. This table holds around 13,000 clones, 30% to 40% found once. No treatment had been given to any patient before thyroid surgery. The chain links TRBV12-3 or TRBV12-4 to TRBJ2-3, with 8 bases matching TRBD2. The clonotype comes from a male donor with papillary thyroid cancer or a benign thyroid nodule (not recorded which). Some clones in this sample may be carry-over from other donors' samples. The source material was tumor tissue. The CDR3 is CASSFYSGADTQYF. The CDR3 region has the DNA TGTGCCAGCAGTTTCTATAGCGGGGCAGATACGCAGTATTTT.